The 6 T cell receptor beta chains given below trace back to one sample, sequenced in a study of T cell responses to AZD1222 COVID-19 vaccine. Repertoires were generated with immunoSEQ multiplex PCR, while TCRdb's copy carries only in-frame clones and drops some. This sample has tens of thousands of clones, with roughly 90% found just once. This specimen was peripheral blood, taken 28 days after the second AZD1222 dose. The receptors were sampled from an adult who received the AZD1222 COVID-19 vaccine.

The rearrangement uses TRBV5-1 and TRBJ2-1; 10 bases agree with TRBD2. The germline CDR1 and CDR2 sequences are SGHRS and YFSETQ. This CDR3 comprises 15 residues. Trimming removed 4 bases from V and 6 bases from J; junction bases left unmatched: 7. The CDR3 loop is CASSPGTSVGNEQFF. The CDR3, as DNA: TGCGCCAGCAGCCCCGGGACTAGCGTTGGCAATGAGCAGTTCTTC.

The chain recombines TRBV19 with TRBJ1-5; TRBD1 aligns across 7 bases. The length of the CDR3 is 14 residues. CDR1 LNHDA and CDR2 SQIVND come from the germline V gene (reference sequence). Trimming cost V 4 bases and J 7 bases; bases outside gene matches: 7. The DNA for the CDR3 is TGTGCCAGTAGTACGAGACAGGGTGGACAGCCCCAGCATTTT. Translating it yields CASSTRQGGQPQHF.

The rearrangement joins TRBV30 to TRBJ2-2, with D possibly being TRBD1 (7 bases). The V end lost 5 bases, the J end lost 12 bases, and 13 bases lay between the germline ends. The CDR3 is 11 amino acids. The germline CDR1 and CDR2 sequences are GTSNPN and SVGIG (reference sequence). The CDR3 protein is CAWAEGAKLFF. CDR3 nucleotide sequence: TGTGCCTGGGCGGAGGGGGCAAAGCTGTTTTTT. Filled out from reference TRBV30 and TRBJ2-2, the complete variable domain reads SQTIHQWPATLVQPVGSPLSLECTVEGTSNPNLYWYRQAAGRGLQLLFYSVGIGQISSEVPQNLSASRPQDRQFILSSKKLLLSDSGFYLCAWAEGAKLFFGEGSRLTVL.

CDR3 sequence reads: CASSPASRISNQPQHF. The DNA of the CDR3 is TGTGCCAGCAGTCCGGCGAGTAGGATTAGCAATCAGCCCCAGCATTTT. The chain couples TRBV27 to TRBJ1-5, with D unresolved. The CDR3 totals 16 residues. CDR1 is MNHEY, CDR2 SMNVEV, per germline (reference sequence). The V end was cut by 5 bases, the J end by 0 bases, with 14 bases between.

CDR3 coding DNA: TGTGCCTGGAGTGTGTCCCACCGGGCGGCGACGCAGTATTTT. Its translation: CAWSVSHRAATQYF. The chain is built from TRBV30 and TRBJ2-3; D unclear. Germline values: CDR1 GTSNPN, CDR2 SVGIG (reference sequence). This CDR3 has 14 residues. V was clipped by 0 bases and J by 9 bases, with 16 bases between them.

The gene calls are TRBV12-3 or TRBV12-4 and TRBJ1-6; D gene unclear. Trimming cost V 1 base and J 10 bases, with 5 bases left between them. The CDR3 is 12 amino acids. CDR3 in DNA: TGTGCCAGCAGTTTAGGGATATCACCCCTCCACTTT. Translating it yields CASSLGISPLHF.